This TCR beta chain stems from a study of cytomegalovirus exposure and HLA in healthy donors. Findings and limits, study-wide: As a later analysis showed, a missense DCLRE1C variant was linked to trimming of TCR beta V- and J-genes.

The donors (healthy individuals) were bone marrow donors. CDR1 SNHLY and CDR2 FYNNEI come from the germline V gene. The CDR3 extends over 15 amino acids. V shed 4 bases, J shed 5 bases, and the junction held 7 bases outside the gene matches. In regard to this clone: What it recognizes is unknown.

The study ran its PCR with 60 Vbeta and 13 Jbeta primers. Original data processing: Later, roughly 77 million unique TCR beta chains were counted in an analysis, and roughly 10 million of them were shared. The assay was immunoSEQ multiplex PCR, and TCRdb's table has in-frame clones only and misses some. For V, J and clone size, that table is used; D and trimming come from the DNA. The repertoire holds approximately 59,000 clones, with around 73% as singletons. The rearrangement links TRBV2 to TRBJ1-5; TRBD1 aligns across 8 bases. Sequencing used PBMCs. The TCR sequence derives from a girl aged 5-17 years in good health and CMV-seropositive. The CDR3 DNA reads TGTGCCAGCAGTGCCCAGACAGGGGACTATCAGCCCCAGCATTTT. This gives the protein CASSAQTGDYQPQHF.